The source of this T cell receptor (beta chain) is a study of spatial heterogeneity in lung cancer. This clonotype has ten or more counts. Its antigen is currently unknown. TCRdb analysed the 5' RACE reads with MiXCR anew, one entry per CDR3 protein. This table holds roughly 15,000 distinct CDR3 sequences, approximately 4.5% found once. Germline CDR1 MGHRA, CDR2 YSYEKL. The CDR3 contains 16 residues. Trimming removed 3 bases at V and 4 bases at J, with 16 bases between. Time point indicated: sample taken at primary tumor resection. The donor population consisted of approximately 79 patients with untreated, early-stage non-small cell lung cancer. Unsorted samples of tumor, nontumor lung or frozen PBMC had their whole RNA sequenced. Regarding the study as a whole: The counts of expanded TCRs, ubiquitous and regional, tracked ubiquitous and regional nonsynonymous mutations, respectively. Within tumors, counts of expanded alpha and beta TCRs tracked tumor mutation counts.

The receptor's source is a female donor with early-stage non-small cell lung cancer. The source material was lung tumor tissue, sampled at surgery. V and J are TRBV4-1 and TRBJ2-1, with D perhaps TRBD1 (6 bases). The DNA for the CDR3 is TGCGCCAGCAGCCATGGATCCGGGACACGTTACAATGAGCAGTTCTTC. It codes for CASSHGSGTRYNEQFF.